This T cell receptor (beta chain) was identified during a study of blood T cells in healthy people across ages. Whole-study results and caveats: For the donors, CMV status was unknown and possibly confounded expanded clonotype changes.

No fewer than 7 million PBMCs went into each sample. The second PCR ran about 6 to 12 cycles with a sample-barcoded 5' primer and J-beta primers. Any given sample supplied a minimum of 2.5 million CDR3-containing paired-end reads. A single record per CDR3 protein comes from TCRdb applying MiXCR to the 5' RACE reads. The sample gives around 400,000 distinct CDR3 sequences, 50% to 60% of which show up once; approximately 51% is in the top ten. This CDR3 contains 18 residues. The V gene's germline CDR1 is LGHNA and CDR2 YSLEER. V lost 0 bases and J 2 bases, leaving 19 bases between the germline ends. As to this clonotype: Its specificity is unknown.

J is TRBJ2-5 and V is TRBV4-3, with D perhaps TRBD1 or TRBD2 (5 bases each). Sequences were obtained from blood. The sequence was collected from a man aged 55 to 70 in good health. The CDR3: CASSQDTAGRLGQETQYF. CDR3 coding DNA: TGCGCCAGCAGCCAAGATACGGCAGGGAGATTGGGGCAAGAGACCCAGTACTTC.